Listed below are T cell receptor beta chains from one sample, sequenced in a study of spatial heterogeneity in lung cancer. Each CDR3 protein gets one entry after TCRdb re-called the 5' RACE reads with MiXCR. The table shows over 70,000 distinct CDR3 sequences, with roughly 8.9% occurring only once. The sample was PBMCs, taken at follow-up. The source is a female donor with early-stage non-small cell lung cancer. Both conserved end residues are part of each CDR3. D genes are given only for firm matches. Clone size is not always given. Where it is, it says once, few, many or a class for expanded clones.

>TRBV6-5|15|many|NA|TRBJ2-3
CASSYENARTDTQYF
TGTGCCAGCAGTTACGAGAACGCCCGCACAGATACGCAGTATTTT
>TRBV29-1|14|NA|NA|TRBJ2-7
CSAGGGDGTYEQYF
TGCAGCGCCGGCGGAGGGGACGGAACCTACGAGCAGTACTTC
>TRBV12-3/TRBV12-4|12|many|NA|TRBJ2-3
CASSLISDTQYF
TGTGCCAGCAGTTTAATCTCAGATACGCAGTATTTT
>TRBV7-9|12|many|NA|TRBJ1-1
CASSQSGTEAFF
TGTGCCAGCAGCCAATCCGGGACGGAAGCTTTCTTT
>TRBV20-1|13|many|NA|TRBJ2-3
CSARGQYTDTQYF
TGCAGTGCTAGAGGTCAATATACAGATACGCAGTATTTT
>TRBV6-5|15|NA|NA|TRBJ2-7
CASSYSRGPTYEQYF
TGTGCCAGCAGTTACTCAAGGGGCCCAACCTACGAGCAGTACTTC
>TRBV7-9|16|NA|TRBD2|TRBJ2-1
CASSLGLANTYNEQFF
TGTGCCAGCAGCTTAGGACTAGCGAATACCTACAATGAGCAGTTCTTC
>TRBV9|15|many|NA|TRBJ2-1
CASSQTSSSYNEQFF
TGTGCCAGCAGTCAGACGTCCAGCTCCTACAATGAGCAGTTCTTC
>TRBV20-1|17|few|TRBD1|TRBJ2-2
CSARDPSTGANTGELFF
TGCAGTGCTAGAGACCCTTCGACAGGGGCGAACACCGGGGAGCTGTTTTTT
>TRBV11-1|13|NA|NA|TRBJ2-2
CASTRPNTGELFF
TGTGCCAGCACCCGTCCGAACACCGGGGAGCTGTTTTTT
>TRBV11-3|15|NA|TRBD2|TRBJ2-1
CASSHSGTSGGEQFF
TGTGCCAGCAGCCACTCCGGGACTAGCGGTGGTGAGCAGTTCTTC
>TRBV11-2|12|many|NA|TRBJ2-5
CASKGPQETQYF
TGTGCCAGCAAGGGACCCCAAGAGACCCAGTACTTC
>TRBV19|15|many|NA|TRBJ2-6
CASITTGSGANVLTF
TGTGCCAGTATTACTACAGGTTCTGGGGCCAACGTCCTGACTTTC
>TRBV27|14|few|NA|TRBJ1-1
CASSFFGQNTEAFF
TGTGCCAGCAGTTTTTTTGGGCAGAACACTGAAGCTTTCTTT
>TRBV7-9|13|few|TRBD2|TRBJ2-5
CAGSYGGGETQYF
TGTGCCGGCTCCTATGGGGGGGGAGAGACCCAGTACTTC
>TRBV10-3|12|NA|TRBD1|TRBJ1-2
CAISGTGDGYTF
TGTGCCATCAGTGGAACAGGGGATGGCTACACCTTC
>TRBV7-6|15|many|NA|TRBJ2-5
CASSLGGRNQETQYF
TGTGCCAGCAGCTTGGGCGGACGGAACCAAGAGACCCAGTACTTC
>TRBV27|16|many|NA|TRBJ1-1
CASSSTGNPAALEAFF
TGTGCCAGCAGTTCCACAGGGAACCCCGCGGCCCTTGAAGCTTTCTTT
>TRBV18|14|few|TRBD1|TRBJ2-7
CASSPSQGDDEQYF
TGTGCCAGCTCACCAAGCCAGGGGGATGACGAGCAGTACTTC
>TRBV19|17|many|TRBD2|TRBJ2-2
CASSPSGLALNTGELFF
TGTGCCAGTAGCCCCTCCGGACTAGCGCTGAACACCGGGGAGCTGTTTTTT
>TRBV6-2/TRBV6-3|15|NA|TRBD1|TRBJ2-2
CASRSTGARTGELFF
TGTGCCAGCAGGTCTACAGGGGCCAGGACCGGGGAGCTGTTTTTT
>TRBV7-2|15|once|TRBD2|TRBJ2-1
CASSQGLAGGNEQFF
TGTGCCAGCAGCCAAGGACTAGCGGGAGGTAATGAGCAGTTCTTC
>TRBV6-6|14|few|NA|TRBJ2-1
CASSPVGPHNEQFF
TGTGCCAGCAGTCCGGTGGGACCCCACAATGAGCAGTTCTTC
>TRBV14|14|NA|TRBD2|TRBJ2-1
CASSPLLSGSYEFF
TGTGCCAGCAGCCCCCTACTTAGCGGGAGTTATGAGTTCTTC
>TRBV28|16|many|TRBD1|TRBJ2-3
CASSLPSTGGPDTQYF
TGTGCCAGCAGTTTGCCTTCGACAGGGGGTCCCGATACGCAGTATTTT
>TRBV12-3/TRBV12-4|13|few|TRBD2|TRBJ2-7
CASNLAGGYEQYF
TGTGCCAGCAACCTAGCGGGAGGGTACGAGCAGTACTTC
>TRBV6-1|11|NA|NA|TRBJ1-1
CASSELVEAFF
TGTGCCAGCAGTGAACTCGTTGAAGCTTTCTTT
>TRBV2|15|few|NA|TRBJ2-4
CATRPGIGAKNIQYF
TGTGCCACTCGCCCGGGTATTGGAGCCAAAAACATTCAGTACTTC
>TRBV9|15|many|NA|TRBJ2-3
CASSVAGNPTDTQYF
TGTGCCAGCAGCGTAGCGGGGAACCCCACAGATACGCAGTATTTT
>TRBV28|11|few|NA|TRBJ2-3
CASSSLNTQYF
TGTGCCAGCAGTTCGTTGAATACGCAGTATTTT
>TRBV7-3|16|few|TRBD1|TRBJ2-1
CASSLLGGGAYNEQFF
TGTGCCAGCAGCCTCCTAGGGGGCGGAGCCTACAATGAGCAGTTCTTC
>TRBV12-3/TRBV12-4|16|NA|TRBD2|TRBJ2-3
CASSSTASGRGDTQYF
TGTGCCAGCAGTTCTACCGCTAGCGGGAGAGGAGATACGCAGTATTTT
>TRBV29-1|17|few|TRBD1|TRBJ1-2
CSGQLHGGTGVDYGYTF
TGCAGCGGACAACTCCATGGGGGAACAGGGGTGGACTATGGCTACACCTTC
>TRBV7-6|13|many|NA|TRBJ2-7
CASSPPWGYEQYF
TGTGCCAGCAGCCCCCCCTGGGGTTACGAGCAGTACTTC
>TRBV29-1|13|many|NA|TRBJ1-5
CSVEEPRGQPQHF
TGCAGCGTTGAAGAACCCCGAGGTCAGCCCCAGCATTTT
>TRBV10-1|14|many|NA|TRBJ2-4
CASSDGGSKNIQYF
TGCGCCAGCAGTGATGGGGGCTCAAAAAACATTCAGTACTTC
>TRBV7-2|14|many|NA|TRBJ2-7
CASSLDIPSYEQYF
TGTGCCAGCAGCTTGGACATACCATCCTACGAGCAGTACTTC
>TRBV18|15|many|NA|TRBJ2-4
CASSPPPRAKNIQYF
TGTGCCAGCTCACCCCCACCGCGGGCCAAAAACATTCAGTACTTC
>TRBV27|14|many|NA|TRBJ2-7
CASSLDTQSYEQYF
TGTGCCAGCAGTTTAGACACCCAATCCTACGAGCAGTACTTC
>TRBV12-3/TRBV12-4|14|many|NA|TRBJ2-3
CASSNTRGGDTQYF
TGTGCCAGCAGCAATACTCGGGGTGGGGATACGCAGTATTTT